This TCR beta chain was profiled in a study of response to subunit inactivated influenza vaccine. TCRdb re-analysed the RT-PCR reads in MiXCR, keeping a single row per CDR3 protein. The profile shows more than 700,000 distinct CDR3 sequences, 21% of them singletons. CDR1 is DFQATT, CDR2 SNEGSKA, per germline (reference sequence). V was shortened by 5 bases and J by 3 bases, with 17 bases between the two germline ends. The CDR3 length is 14 residues. This clonotype was picked up many times. The source material was PBMCs from blood, sampled around 5 days after vaccination. The source of this sequence is a man aged 50 to 59 who received an inactivated influenza vaccine. The rearrangement joins TRBV20-1 to TRBJ2-7, with D tentatively TRBD2 (5 bases). The CDR3 is CSAHSPEGNYEQYF. The DNA for the CDR3 is TGCAGTGCTCACTCCCCAGAGGGTAACTACGAGCAGTACTTC.